Reported below is one T cell receptor (beta chain). This sample is drawn from a study of OX40 agonist ivuxolimab in advanced cancers. CDR3 size: 14 residues. Germline-derived CDR1 and CDR2 are SGHRS and YFSETQ. Trimming stripped 0 bases from V and 3 bases from J, with 9 bases between. Libraries were prepared by immunoSEQ multiplex PCR; TCRdb keeps only in-frame clonotypes and omits some of them. The sample has roughly 93,000 clones; 70% to 85% are singletons. This TCR derives from an adult with an advanced solid tumor such as melanoma, head and neck, liver or kidney cancer. The sample in question was CD4+ or CD8+ T cells sorted from blood, obtained in a trial of the OX40 agonist ivuxolimab. This rearrangement joins TRBV5-1 to TRBJ1-2, with no clear D. CDR3 region: CASSLGREYYGYTF. CDR3 sequence (DNA): TGCGCCAGCAGCTTGGGTAGGGAATACTATGGCTACACCTTC.